These 30 T cell receptor beta chains were all obtained from the same sample, sequenced in a study of CD8 T cells in ankylosing spondylitis. TCRdb re-called the 5' RACE reads through MiXCR, storing one row per CDR3 protein. The sample lists 350,000 to 400,000 distinct CDR3 sequences; 20% to 25% were seen once. The sample consisted of blood, either unsorted or a sorted T cell fraction (not recorded which). These receptors all stem from a male donor with ankylosing spondylitis or in good health (not recorded which).

V usage is TRBV15 and J usage is TRBJ2-1; the match to TRBD1 covers 7 bases. Germline CDR1 LNHNV, CDR2 YYDKDF (reference sequence). V lost 8 bases and J lost 0; bases outside the gene matches: 4. The CDR3 contains 14 residues. In nucleotides, the CDR3 is TGTGCCACCTCGGACAGGATCTCCTACAATGAGCAGTTCTTC. Amino acid sequence: CATSDRISYNEQFF.

This clonotype showed up many times. CDR3 sequence reads: CASSQVVGTSGNEQFF. For the CDR3, the DNA is TGTGCCAGCAGCCAAGTTGTGGGGACTAGCGGCAATGAGCAGTTCTTC. The chain uses TRBV14 and TRBJ2-1; TRBD2 matches 11 bases. CDR1 is SGHDN, CDR2 FVKESK, per germline. The V and J ends lost 1 base and 6 bases, in that order; junction bases with no gene match: 5. This CDR3 has 16 residues.

The chain uses TRBV7-2 and TRBJ1-3; TRBD1 agrees at 9 bases. V lost 5 bases and J lost 4; bases outside the gene matches: 6. The CDR3 length is 15 residues. Germline V CDR1 and CDR2: SGHTA, FQGNSA. The CDR3 loop is CASSADGTGGNTIYF. The CDR3 DNA follows: TGTGCCAGCAGCGCCGACGGGACAGGGGGAAACACCATATATTTT.

This clonotype occurred a few times. The chain is built from TRBV6-5 and TRBJ2-1; D gene ambiguous. Deletions cut 3 bases from V and 6 bases from J, with 12 bases between. This CDR3 is built from 14 residues. Germline V lookup: CDR1 MNHEY, CDR2 SVGAGI. In DNA form, the CDR3 reads TGTGCCAGCAGTTATAGTCCTCCTGGCAATGAGCAGTTCTTC. Residues: CASSYSPPGNEQFF.

V usage is TRBV7-8 and J usage is TRBJ2-7; the D is unclear. From germline, CDR1 is SGHVS and CDR2 FQNEAQ. Trimming pared 5 bases from V and 4 bases from J, leaving 18 bases between. CDR3 length: 15 amino acids. DNA of the CDR3: TGTGCCAGCAGCCCCGCGGCAGGTCGTCCTTACGAGCAGTACTTC. This encodes CASSPAAGRPYEQYF.

This chain connects TRBV28 to TRBJ2-7; D perhaps matches TRBD1 (6 bases). V lost 7 bases, J lost 0 bases, and 10 bases lay in between. The CDR3 contains 13 residues. CDR1 and CDR2 from the germline V gene are MDHEN and SYDVKM. CDR3 DNA sequence: TGTGCCAGCACCGAGGACAGCTCCTACGAGCAGTACTTC. Translated, it gives CASTEDSSYEQYF.

J is TRBJ2-3 and V is TRBV5-1, with D possibly being TRBD1 or TRBD2 (5 bases each). Per germline, CDR1 SGHRS and CDR2 YFSETQ. This CDR3 spans 15 amino acids. Trimming pared 4 bases from V and 0 bases from J, leaving 12 bases between. The CDR3 spells CASSPGTVSTDTQYF. CDR3 sequence (DNA): TGCGCCAGCAGCCCAGGGACGGTCAGCACAGATACGCAGTATTTT.

This clonotype was recorded a few times. The rearrangement uses TRBV12-3 or TRBV12-4 and TRBJ2-3, with 10 nucleotides matching TRBD2. Trimming at V came to 8 bases and at J to 5 bases, leaving 7 bases not matched to a gene. The CDR3 is made up of 14 amino acids. The CDR3 spells CASGERGGGDTQYF. The CDR3 DNA sequence: TGTGCCAGCGGCGAGCGGGGGGGCGGAGATACGCAGTATTTT.

The gene calls are TRBV7-8 and TRBJ2-7, with 7 bases identical to TRBD1. Germline V gene sequence: CDR1 SGHVS, CDR2 FQNEAQ. The CDR3 runs 15 residues. The V gene end was trimmed by 3 bases and the J gene end by 4 bases; junction bases not matched to a gene: 9. The CDR3 protein is CASSFEGALRYEQYF. CDR3 nucleotides: TGTGCCAGCAGCTTCGAGGGGGCGTTGAGGTACGAGCAGTACTTC. Full variable domain (remainder filled in from reference TRBV7-8 and TRBJ2-7): GAGVSQSPRYKVAKRGQDVALRCDPISGHVSLFWYQQALGQGPEFLTYFQNEAQLDKSGLPSDRFFAERPEGSVSTLKIQRTQQEDSAVYLCASSFEGALRYEQYFGPGTRLTVT.

The chain uses TRBV5-6 and TRBJ2-7, with TRBD1 identical over 11 bases. Trimming took 4 bases from V and 4 from J; bases not matched to a gene: 7. This CDR3 contains 15 residues. The germline V gene has CDR1 SGHDT and CDR2 YYEEEE. CDR3 nucleotide sequence: TGTGCCAGCAGCCCCCGGACAGGGGGCTTGTACGAGCAGTACTTC. Translated: CASSPRTGGLYEQYF.

Many counts were recorded for this clonotype. The V call is TRBV29-1, the J call TRBJ2-7; TRBD1 aligns across 7 bases. Looked up from germline, CDR1 is SQVTM and CDR2 is ANQGSEA. V was clipped by 4 bases and J by 4 bases; unmatched bases: 4. This CDR3 is 12 amino acids long. CDR3 coding DNA: TGCAGCGTTGGGACAGGTTCATACGAGCAGTACTTC. Translating gives CSVGTGSYEQYF.

The sample holds a few counts of this clonotype. The chain is built from TRBV27 and TRBJ2-1; D is tentatively TRBD1 or TRBD2 (5 bases each). Germline CDR1 is MNHEY and CDR2 is SMNVEV (reference sequence). There are 12 residues in the CDR3. Trimming cost V 4 bases and J 8 bases, with 9 bases left between them. The CDR3, as DNA: TGTGCCAGCAGTTCACAGGACTATGAGCAGTTCTTC. Its protein is CASSSQDYEQFF.

The CDR3 bases are TGTGCCAGCAGTGAAGCGCTTCGGACAGCCGAGCAGTACTTC. It specifies CASSEALRTAEQYF. V gene TRBV6-1 combines with J gene TRBJ2-7; the D gene is possibly TRBD1 (6 bases). Germline CDR1 reads MNHNS; CDR2 reads SASEGT. V was trimmed by 0 bases and J by 6 bases, leaving 12 bases between them. The CDR3 covers 14 residues.

This clonotype was picked up a small number of times. This chain connects TRBV6-5 to TRBJ2-7; D is possibly TRBD1 or TRBD2 (6 bases each). With 6 bases removed from V and 5 bases from J, the gap between germline ends came to 11 bases. The CDR3 spans 12 residues. CDR1 and CDR2 (germline): MNHEY, SVGAGI. The chain's CDR3 is CASRGGFNEQYF. The CDR3, as DNA: TGTGCCAGCAGAGGGGGGTTTAACGAGCAGTACTTC.

The chain combines TRBV12-3 or TRBV12-4 with TRBJ2-1; D perhaps matches TRBD1 (6 bases). The CDR3 sequence is 12 residues long. V lost 6 bases to trimming and J lost 10 bases, with 13 bases between them. In DNA form, the CDR3 reads TGTGCCAGCAGCCGGACAGTTACCGAGCAGTTCTTC. The encoded protein is CASSRTVTEQFF.

This clonotype was found many times. V is TRBV6-1 and J is TRBJ2-1; 10 nucleotides line up with TRBD2. Germline V gene sequence: CDR1 MNHNS, CDR2 SASEGT. The CDR3 runs to 15 residues. The V segment lost 1 base and the J segment 6 bases; nucleotides outside the gene matches: 3. For the CDR3, the DNA is TGTGCCAGCAGTGAAGAAGCGGGGGGGCGCAATGAGCAGTTCTTC. It translates to CASSEEAGGRNEQFF.

The gene calls are TRBV5-6 and TRBJ2-1; TRBD1 matches 10 bases. The trim removed 2 bases at V and 4 bases at J, leaving 6 bases unmatched. The V gene's germline CDR1 is SGHDT and CDR2 YYEEEE. The CDR3 sequence is 16 residues long. CDR3 DNA sequence: TGTGCCAGCAGCTTAGACAGGGGGCCGGGGTACAATGAGCAGTTCTTC. Translation gives CASSLDRGPGYNEQFF.

The chain links TRBV7-9 to TRBJ2-1; 7 positions agree with TRBD2. The CDR3 totals 15 residues. Unmatched junction bases numbered 4, after V lost 1 base and J lost 4 bases. Germline CDR1 reads SEHNR; CDR2 reads FQNEAQ (reference sequence). The CDR3 DNA sequence: TGTGCCAGCAGCTTAGGGGAGGGGATATACAATGAGCAGTTCTTC. The encoded protein is CASSLGEGIYNEQFF. Filled out from reference TRBV7-9 and TRBJ2-1, the complete variable domain reads DTGVSQNPRHKITKRGQNVTFRCDPISEHNRLYWYRQTLGQGPEFLTYFQNEAQLEKSRLLSDRFSAERPKGSFSTLEIQRTEQGDSAMYLCASSLGEGIYNEQFFGPGTRLTVL.

This clonotype was observed a few times. The chain recombines TRBV7-9 with TRBJ2-1; the D gene could be TRBD1 or TRBD2 (5 bases each). V lost 5 bases and J 3 bases, leaving 17 bases between the germline ends. The CDR3 length is 16 residues. Germline lookup yields CDR1 SEHNR and CDR2 FQNEAQ (reference sequence). CDR3 nucleotide sequence: TGTGCCAGCAGCCCTCTTTCGGGACGCCTCTACAATGAGCAGTTCTTC. Translating gives CASSPLSGRLYNEQFF.

This clonotype was seen a handful of times. The gene calls are TRBV9 and TRBJ2-5; TRBD2 matches 8 bases. V was pared by 0 bases and J by 3 bases, with 4 bases of the junction left unmatched. CDR3 length: 15 amino acids. Germline CDR1 is SGDLS and CDR2 is YYNGEE. The CDR3 coding sequence is TGTGCCAGCAGCGTAGGTGGAGCGGGGGAAGAGACCCAGTACTTC. It specifies CASSVGGAGEETQYF.

The table lists this clonotype with many counts. The chain joins TRBV7-2 to TRBJ2-1; TRBD2 matches at 9 bases. The CDR3 totals 12 residues. Germline V CDR1 and CDR2: SGHTA, FQGNSA. Trimming removed 1 base from V and 14 bases from J; junction bases left unmatched: 3. The CDR3 nucleotides are TGTGCCAGCAGCTTAGGATCTAGCGGGGAGTTCTTC. This codes for CASSLGSSGEFF.

This clonotype has only a few counts. The CDR3 loop reads CASSPRWGTYEQYF. In DNA form, the CDR3 reads TGTGCCAGCAGCCCGCGGTGGGGGACCTACGAGCAGTACTTC. This chain uses TRBV7-9 with TRBJ2-7; D assignment may be TRBD1 or TRBD2 (5 bases each). Germline CDR1 and CDR2: SEHNR and FQNEAQ (reference sequence). This CDR3 has 14 residues. V was clipped by 5 bases and J by 2 bases, with 13 bases between them.

This clonotype was counted many times. The V call is TRBV29-1, the J call TRBJ1-2; D remains unclear. V lost 5 bases to trimming and J lost 0 bases, with 16 bases between them. This CDR3 has 15 amino acids. Germline CDR1 SQVTM, CDR2 ANQGSEA. CDR3 protein: CSVPPDDPANYGYTF. CDR3 in DNA: TGCAGCGTTCCCCCCGACGACCCAGCTAACTATGGCTACACCTTC.

This clonotype was picked up a small number of times. The V call is TRBV12-3 or TRBV12-4, the J call TRBJ2-5; 7 bases are shared with TRBD1. The V gene end was trimmed by 6 bases and the J gene end by 5 bases; junction bases not matched to a gene: 9. The CDR3 contains 14 residues. CDR3 residues: CASSSRGHLETQYF. For the CDR3, the DNA is TGTGCCAGCAGCTCAAGGGGGCATCTGGAGACCCAGTACTTC.

This clonotype turned up a few times. The chain links TRBV25-1 to TRBJ1-3, with D perhaps TRBD1 (5 bases). The germline V gene has CDR1 MGHDK and CDR2 SYGVNS. This CDR3 is 14 amino acids long. The V end was cut by 7 bases, the J end by 2 bases, with 12 bases between. CDR3 loop: CASMGLHTGNTIYF. CDR3 DNA: TGTGCCAGCATGGGACTGCATACTGGAAACACCATATATTTT.

Note on this clonotype: A much larger clone is a single base away; this may be a read error. This rearrangement joins TRBV4-2 to TRBJ2-7; D may be TRBD2 (5 bases). The CDR3 is 14 amino acids. In germline, CDR1 is LGHNA, CDR2 YNFKEQ. The germline V and J ends were trimmed by 8 bases and 4 bases, with 18 bases remaining between them. The CDR3 DNA is TGTGCCAGCGGCCTCGGTCCATCGGGGTACGAGCAGTACTTC. This sequence encodes CASGLGPSGYEQYF.

A few counts support this clonotype. The chain recombines TRBV20-1 with TRBJ1-1; tentatively, D is TRBD1 (5 bases). The germline V gene encodes CDR1 DFQATT and CDR2 SNEGSKA (reference sequence). The CDR3 length is 13 residues. V was pared by 4 bases and J by 1 base, with 10 bases between. The CDR3 loop reads CSAIAQGNTEAFF. As DNA, the CDR3 is TGCAGTGCTATAGCGCAGGGGAACACTGAAGCTTTCTTT.

The chain uses TRBV5-6 and TRBJ2-2; D might be TRBD2 (6 bases). This CDR3 has 16 amino acids. Germline V gives CDR1 SGHDT, CDR2 YYEEEE. Trimming cost V 5 bases and J 2 bases, with 16 bases left between them. The DNA for the CDR3 is TGTGCCAGCAGTTTATCCGGGACTGGAAACACCGGGGAGCTGTTTTTT. Its translation is CASSLSGTGNTGELFF.

This clonotype was seen a handful of times. The J gene is TRBJ1-5, the V gene TRBV12-3 or TRBV12-4; D is uncertain. V was trimmed by 3 bases and J by 8 bases, leaving 8 bases between them. This CDR3 has 12 amino acids. The CDR3 DNA reads TGTGCCAGCAGTTTCAGCTATGAGCCCCAGCATTTT. Its translation is CASSFSYEPQHF.

This clonotype was counted a few times. The chain recombines TRBV6-5 with TRBJ2-2; D is uncertain. This CDR3 has 15 amino acids. V was trimmed by 4 bases and J by 1 base, leaving 10 bases between them. CDR1 and CDR2 (germline): MNHEY, SVGAGI. Here the CDR3 reads CASSSRQENTGELFF. The CDR3 nucleotides are TGTGCCAGCAGTTCCCGTCAGGAGAACACCGGGGAGCTGTTTTTT.